This entry lists 26 T cell receptor beta chains sequenced from one sample in a study of control samples from healthy donors and cancer patients. The method was immunoSEQ multiplex PCR; TCRdb's version includes in-frame clones alone and lacks a portion of them. The data contain roughly 130,000 clones, about 88% of them singletons. The sequenced material came from blood. Receptor source: a man aged 50 to 60 in good health.

This chain links TRBV9 with TRBJ2-7, with 7 bases aligning to TRBD1. The trim removed 3 bases at V and 2 bases at J, leaving 8 bases unmatched. Germline assignment: CDR1 SGDLS and CDR2 YYNGEE. The CDR3 runs to 15 residues. The DNA of the CDR3 is TGTGCCAGCAGCGGACAGGGCCCCCGGCCCTACGAGCAGTACTTC. This codes for CASSGQGPRPYEQYF.

This chain joins TRBV28 and TRBJ1-4; 8 bases line up with TRBD1. Looked up from germline, CDR1 is MDHEN and CDR2 is SYDVKM. The CDR3 consists of 13 residues. V lost 4 bases, J lost 5 bases, and 0 bases stayed unmatched. CDR3 DNA sequence: TGTGCCAGCAGTTGGACAGGGAATGAAAAACTGTTTTTT. Translated: CASSWTGNEKLFF.

The V and J genes are TRBV11-2 and TRBJ2-3; D is perhaps TRBD2 (5 bases). The germline CDR1 and CDR2 sequences are SGHAT and FQNNGV. V was clipped by 4 bases and J by 3 bases, with 11 bases between them. The CDR3 contains 14 residues. The CDR3 here is CASSSSRVTDTQYF. The DNA for the CDR3 is TGTGCCAGCAGCTCCTCGCGGGTGACAGATACGCAGTATTTT.

With respect to this clone: Other nucleotide sequences from this sample produce the same CDR3. J is TRBJ2-7 and V is TRBV9; 7 nucleotides align to TRBD2. Trimming cost V 0 bases and J 1 base; bases outside gene matches: 1. This CDR3 region has 14 residues. CDR1 is SGDLS and CDR2 is YYNGEE in the germline V gene. The CDR3 spells CASSVGEGSYEQYF. The CDR3 coding sequence is TGTGCCAGCAGCGTAGGGGAGGGATCCTACGAGCAGTACTTC.

The chain is built from TRBV7-3 and TRBJ2-2; the D gene is possibly TRBD2 (6 bases). The CDR3 runs to 16 residues. Trimming shortened V by 4 bases and J by 6 bases, and 18 bases separated the two germline ends. Germline values: CDR1 SGHTA, CDR2 FQGTGA. CDR3 in amino acids: CASSYSGGVGSGELFF. The CDR3 DNA follows: TGTGCCAGCAGCTACTCCGGCGGGGTGGGTTCCGGGGAGCTGTTTTTT.

This clone was detected only once. The chain carries TRBV15 and TRBJ2-1; 11 nucleotides align to TRBD2. In germline, CDR1 is LNHNV, CDR2 YYDKDF (reference sequence). Trimming cost V 0 bases and J 6 bases; bases outside gene matches: 7. The CDR3 runs to 17 residues. The CDR3 is CATSRDLASGGSNEQFF. CDR3 DNA: TGTGCCACCAGCAGAGATCTAGCTAGCGGGGGGAGCAATGAGCAGTTCTTC.

This chain connects TRBV7-9 to TRBJ1-3; D not resolved. This CDR3 is 14 amino acids long. The germline gives CDR1 SEHNR, CDR2 FQNEAQ (reference sequence). V was pared by 5 bases and J by 4 bases, with 12 bases between. Here the CDR3 reads CASSPGTVGNTIYF. CDR3 bases: TGTGCCAGCAGCCCAGGCACGGTAGGAAACACCATATATTTT.

The V call is TRBV18, the J call TRBJ2-2; D not resolved. V lost 3 bases, J lost 4 bases, and 15 bases lay in between. In germline, CDR1 is KGHSH, CDR2 LQKENI. The CDR3 has 16 amino acids. The CDR3 here is CASSPEFGSGTGELFF. The CDR3, as DNA: TGTGCCAGCTCACCTGAATTCGGTTCGGGCACCGGGGAGCTGTTTTTT.

J is TRBJ1-4 and V is TRBV2; D gene unclear. The length of the CDR3 is 15 residues. Germline V gene data show CDR1 as SNHLY and CDR2 as FYNNEI. V was pared by 5 bases and J by 0 bases, with 10 bases between. The CDR3 loop is CASSSTIATNEKLFF. CDR3 bases: TGTGCCAGCAGTTCCACTATAGCAACTAATGAAAAACTGTTTTTT.

The chain joins TRBV5-5 to TRBJ2-7, with a weak D call TRBD1 (8 bases). The V end lost 4 bases, the J end lost 7 bases, and 24 bases lay between the germline ends. There are 16 residues in the CDR3. Germline assignment: CDR1 SGHKS and CDR2 YYEKEE (reference sequence). CDR3 sequence (DNA): TGTGCCAGCAGCCCTGGGGGGGCAGGGGGCTGGAAGGAGCAGTACTTC. It is translated as CASSPGGAGGWKEQYF.

Of note for this clone: This same CDR3 is encoded by further DNA sequences in the sample. V gene TRBV12-3 or TRBV12-4 combines with J gene TRBJ2-1, with 7 bases that match TRBD2. With 3 bases clipped from V and 7 bases from J, the junction kept 3 bases outside the gene matches. This CDR3 is 13 amino acids long. The CDR3 DNA reads as TGTGCCAGCAGTTTGGGGAGGGGAAATGAGCAGTTCTTC. Translating gives CASSLGRGNEQFF.

The chain recombines TRBV18 with TRBJ2-1; 9 bases match TRBD1. There are 18 residues in the CDR3. Germline lookup yields CDR1 KGHSH and CDR2 LQKENI. The V and J ends lost 2 bases and 1 base, in that order; junction bases with no gene match: 9. The CDR3 DNA reads TGTGCCAGCTCACCAATAGGTCCTGGACAGGGGTCCTACAATGAGCAGTTCTTC. Amino acid sequence: CASSPIGPGQGSYNEQFF.

The J gene is TRBJ1-2, the V gene TRBV7-3; a possible D gene is TRBD1 (5 bases). Trimming removed 2 bases at V and 0 bases at J, with 19 bases between. The CDR3 loop spans 18 amino acids. Germline CDR1 SGHTA, CDR2 FQGTGA. CDR3 sequence: CASSLGIDSGDSNYGYTF. DNA for the CDR3: TGTGCCAGCAGCTTAGGAATTGATTCGGGGGATTCTAACTATGGCTACACCTTC.

Only one count was recorded for this clone. The chain uses TRBV5-1 and TRBJ1-4; D gene unclear. The CDR3 contains 17 residues. The germline V and J ends were trimmed by 0 bases and 0 bases, with 12 bases remaining between them. CDR1 and CDR2 (germline): SGHRS, YFSETQ. For the CDR3, the DNA is TGCGCCAGCAGCTTGGTTACGGGGAGGGCAACTAATGAAAAACTGTTTTTT. As protein: CASSLVTGRATNEKLFF.

The chain joins TRBV6-1 to TRBJ2-2; no clear D gene. CDR1 and CDR2 from the germline V gene are MNHNS and SASEGT. V was clipped by 2 bases and J by 6 bases, with 13 bases between them. The CDR3 runs to 15 residues. The CDR3 here is CASSELGLLSGELFF. For the CDR3, the DNA is TGTGCCAGCAGTGAATTAGGGTTGCTGTCCGGGGAGCTGTTTTTT.

The chain joins TRBV6-5 to TRBJ2-7; D gene ambiguous. The CDR3 consists of 13 residues. Per the germline V gene, CDR1 is MNHEY and CDR2 is SVGAGI. Deletions cut 0 bases from V and 6 bases from J, with 9 bases between. The chain's CDR3 is CASSYSDGREQYF. In DNA, the CDR3 is TGTGCCAGCAGTTACTCCGACGGTCGCGAGCAGTACTTC.

This chain connects TRBV2 to TRBJ1-1, with D unclear. The germline V gene has CDR1 SNHLY and CDR2 FYNNEI. The CDR3 spans 14 residues. V was shortened by 4 bases and J by 8 bases, with 17 bases between the two germline ends. In DNA, the CDR3 is TGTGCCAGCAGTGCAGGCAGGCAAGTTGGCGAAGCTTTCTTT. Protein: CASSAGRQVGEAFF.

This chain links TRBV7-9 with TRBJ2-3, with D hard to call. This CDR3 spans 14 amino acids. V was pared by 5 bases and J by 0 bases, with 9 bases between. In germline, CDR1 is SEHNR, CDR2 FQNEAQ (reference sequence). CDR3 DNA sequence: TGTGCCAGCAGCCCAACCCTTAGCACAGATACGCAGTATTTT. Translated: CASSPTLSTDTQYF.

V usage is TRBV7-8 and J usage is TRBJ1-5; D possibly corresponds to TRBD1 (5 bases). This CDR3 contains 14 residues. The V gene lost 4 bases and the J gene lost 3 bases, with 10 bases spanning the gap. CDR1 is SGHVS and CDR2 is FQNEAQ in the germline V gene. CDR3 in amino acids: CASSSRQLNQPQHF. The CDR3 coding sequence is TGTGCCAGCAGCTCCCGACAGCTCAATCAGCCCCAGCATTTT.

The chain links TRBV6-4 to TRBJ2-2; no definite D call. The CDR3 runs 13 residues. Looked up from germline, CDR1 is MRHNA and CDR2 is SNTAGT. V was trimmed by 6 bases and J by 0 bases, leaving 5 bases between them. CDR3 nucleotide sequence: TGTGCCAGCAGCGCCCCGAACACCGGGGAGCTGTTTTTT. It yields the protein CASSAPNTGELFF.

This sequence joins TRBV7-9 and TRBJ2-7, with unresolved D. The germline V and J ends were trimmed by 5 bases and 3 bases, with 11 bases remaining between them. CDR1 and CDR2 from the germline V gene are SEHNR and FQNEAQ (reference sequence). The CDR3 runs to 13 residues. CDR3 DNA sequence: TGTGCCAGCAGCCCCACGTACGGCTACGAGCAGTACTTC. It yields the protein CASSPTYGYEQYF. The variable domain in full, with the rest retrieved from reference TRBV7-9 and TRBJ2-7, is DTGVSQNPRHKITKRGQNVTFRCDPISEHNRLYWYRQTLGQGPEFLTYFQNEAQLEKSRLLSDRFSAERPKGSFSTLEIQRTEQGDSAMYLCASSPTYGYEQYFGPGTRLTVT.

V and J are TRBV4-1 and TRBJ1-5; 7 positions match TRBD1. Looked up from germline, CDR1 is MGHRA and CDR2 is YSYEKL. Unmatched junction bases numbered 9, after V lost 0 bases and J lost 7 bases. This CDR3 has 16 amino acids. The CDR3 sequence is CASSQDIRQGGQPQHF. The CDR3 DNA sequence: TGCGCCAGCAGCCAAGATATAAGACAGGGTGGACAGCCCCAGCATTTT.

This chain joins TRBV24-1 and TRBJ2-2; a weak D match, TRBD2 (6 bases). In germline, CDR1 is KGHDR, CDR2 SFDVKD. V was trimmed by 0 bases and J by 2 bases, leaving 15 bases between them. This CDR3 comprises 18 residues. This chain's CDR3 is CATSDLGRGVPNTGELFF. Here the CDR3 DNA reads TGTGCCACCAGTGATTTGGGGCGCGGGGTACCTAACACCGGGGAGCTGTTTTTT.

Concerning this clone: Within the sample, other DNA sequences also encode this same CDR3. The V call is TRBV5-1, the J call TRBJ1-5, with D hard to call. Trimming removed 0 bases from V and 0 bases from J, with 7 bases in between. Germline V gene data show CDR1 as SGHRS and CDR2 as YFSETQ. CDR3 size: 15 residues. CDR3 amino acids: CASSLDGDSNQPQHF. DNA of the CDR3: TGCGCCAGCAGCTTGGACGGTGATAGCAATCAGCCCCAGCATTTT.

The chain combines TRBV5-4 with TRBJ2-2; 8 nucleotides match TRBD1. There are 18 residues in the CDR3. The junction had 11 bases not matched to a gene; V was cut back by 0 bases and J by 4 bases. Looked up from germline, CDR1 is SGHNT and CDR2 is YYREEE (reference sequence). CDR3 sequence: CASSLVRLTGVATGELFF. The CDR3, as DNA: TGTGCCAGCAGCTTGGTCCGTTTGACAGGGGTTGCCACCGGGGAGCTGTTTTTT.

The chain carries TRBV5-1 and TRBJ2-4; D remains unclear. Trimming removed 4 bases at V and 5 bases at J, with 10 bases between. The CDR3 contains 13 residues. Per germline, CDR1 SGHRS and CDR2 YFSETQ. The CDR3 DNA reads TGCGCCAGCAGCACCGGACGGGAAAACATTCAGTACTTC. Residues: CASSTGRENIQYF.